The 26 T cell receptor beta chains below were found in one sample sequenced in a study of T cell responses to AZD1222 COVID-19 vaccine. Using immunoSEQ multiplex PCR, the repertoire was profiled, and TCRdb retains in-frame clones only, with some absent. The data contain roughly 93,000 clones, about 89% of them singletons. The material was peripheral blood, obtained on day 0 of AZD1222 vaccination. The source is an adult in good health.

The chain's CDR3 is CASSYFGEETQYF. The CDR3 DNA follows: TGTGCCAGCAGTTACTTCGGGGAAGAGACCCAGTACTTC. This sequence joins TRBV6-5 and TRBJ2-5; tentatively, D is TRBD2 (5 bases). The V gene lost 1 base and the J gene lost 3 bases, with 6 bases spanning the gap. Per the germline V gene, CDR1 is MNHEY and CDR2 is SVGAGI. This CDR3 is 13 amino acids long.

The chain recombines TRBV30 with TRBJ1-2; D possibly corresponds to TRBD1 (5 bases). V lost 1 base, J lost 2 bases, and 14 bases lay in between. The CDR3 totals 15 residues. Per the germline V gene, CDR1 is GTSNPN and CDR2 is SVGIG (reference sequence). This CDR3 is CAWSGQRSGNYGYTF. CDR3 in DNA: TGTGCCTGGAGTGGACAGAGGTCGGGGAACTATGGCTACACCTTC.

In DNA, the CDR3 is TGTGCCAGTAGTATAGGTCCCGGAAACCTTGAAGCTTTCTTT. Translation gives CASSIGPGNLEAFF. The chain carries TRBV19 and TRBJ1-1, with D unclear. Germline assignment: CDR1 LNHDA and CDR2 SQIVND (reference sequence). Trimming took 1 base from V and 7 from J, leaving 13 bases between them. This CDR3 comprises 14 residues.

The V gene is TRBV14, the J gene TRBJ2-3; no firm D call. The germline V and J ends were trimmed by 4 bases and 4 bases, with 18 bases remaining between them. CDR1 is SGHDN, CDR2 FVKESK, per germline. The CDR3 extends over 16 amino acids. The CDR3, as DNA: TGTGCCAGCAGCCCCCAAACGGCTCCAAGGTCAGATACGCAGTATTTT. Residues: CASSPQTAPRSDTQYF.

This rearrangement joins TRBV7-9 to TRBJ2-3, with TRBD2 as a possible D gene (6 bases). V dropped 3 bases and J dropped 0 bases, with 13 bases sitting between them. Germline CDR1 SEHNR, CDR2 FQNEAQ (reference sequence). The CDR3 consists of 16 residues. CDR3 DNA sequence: TGTGCCAGCAGCTTGACCCTAGCGCCTAGCACAGATACGCAGTATTTT. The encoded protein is CASSLTLAPSTDTQYF.

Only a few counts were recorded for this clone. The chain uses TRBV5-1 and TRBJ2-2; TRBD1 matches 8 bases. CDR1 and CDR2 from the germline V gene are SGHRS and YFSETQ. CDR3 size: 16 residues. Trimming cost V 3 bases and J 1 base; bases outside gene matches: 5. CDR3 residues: CASSYDGTGNTGELFF. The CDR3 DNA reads TGCGCCAGCAGCTACGACGGGACAGGGAACACCGGGGAGCTGTTTTTT.

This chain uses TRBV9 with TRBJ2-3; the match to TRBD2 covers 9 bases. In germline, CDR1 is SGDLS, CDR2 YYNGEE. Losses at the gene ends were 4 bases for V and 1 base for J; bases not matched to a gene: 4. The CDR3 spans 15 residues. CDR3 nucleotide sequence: TGTGCCAGCAGCATATTAGCGGGGGGCACAGATACGCAGTATTTT. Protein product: CASSILAGGTDTQYF. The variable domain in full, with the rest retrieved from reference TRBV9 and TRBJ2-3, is DSGVTQTPKHLITATGQRVTLRCSPRSGDLSVYWYQQSLDQGLQFLIQYYNGEERAKGNILERFSAQQFPDLHSELNLSSLELGDSALYFCASSILAGGTDTQYFGPGTRLTVL.

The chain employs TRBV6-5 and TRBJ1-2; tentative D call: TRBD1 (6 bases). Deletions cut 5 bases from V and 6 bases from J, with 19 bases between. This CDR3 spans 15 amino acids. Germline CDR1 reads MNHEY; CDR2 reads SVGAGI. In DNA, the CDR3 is TGTGCCAGCAGTCCCACAGGAACCAGGGGAGATGGCTACACCTTC. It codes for CASSPTGTRGDGYTF.

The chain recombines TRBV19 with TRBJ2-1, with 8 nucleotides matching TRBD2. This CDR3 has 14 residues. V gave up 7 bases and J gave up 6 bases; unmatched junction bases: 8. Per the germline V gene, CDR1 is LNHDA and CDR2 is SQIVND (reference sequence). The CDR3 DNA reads TGTGCCAGTACCTCCGGGGGGGCAATCAATGAGCAGTTCTTC. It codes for CASTSGGAINEQFF.

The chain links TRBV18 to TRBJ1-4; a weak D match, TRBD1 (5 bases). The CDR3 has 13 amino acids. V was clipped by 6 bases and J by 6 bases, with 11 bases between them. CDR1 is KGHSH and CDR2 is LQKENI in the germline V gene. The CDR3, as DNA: TGTGCCAGCTCCCCAGGGCGCCATGAAAAACTGTTTTTT. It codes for CASSPGRHEKLFF.

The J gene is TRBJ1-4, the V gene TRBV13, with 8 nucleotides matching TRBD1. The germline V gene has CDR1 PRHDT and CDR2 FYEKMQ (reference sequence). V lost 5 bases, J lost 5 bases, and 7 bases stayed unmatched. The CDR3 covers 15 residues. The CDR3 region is CASSIDRGNNEKLFF. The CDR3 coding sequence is TGTGCCAGCAGCATCGACAGGGGAAACAATGAAAAACTGTTTTTT. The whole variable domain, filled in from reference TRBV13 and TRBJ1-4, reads AAGVIQSPRHLIKEKRETATLKCYPIPRHDTVYWYQQGPGQDPQFLISFYEKMQSDKGSIPDRFSAQQFSDYHSELNMSSLELGDSALYFCASSIDRGNNEKLFFGSGTQLSVL.

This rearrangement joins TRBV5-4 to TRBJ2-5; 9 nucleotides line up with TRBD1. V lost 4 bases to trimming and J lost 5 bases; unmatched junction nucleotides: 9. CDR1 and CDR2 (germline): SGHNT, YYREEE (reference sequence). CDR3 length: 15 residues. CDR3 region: CASSGGDRAGETQYF. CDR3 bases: TGTGCCAGCAGCGGCGGGGACAGGGCGGGTGAGACCCAGTACTTC.

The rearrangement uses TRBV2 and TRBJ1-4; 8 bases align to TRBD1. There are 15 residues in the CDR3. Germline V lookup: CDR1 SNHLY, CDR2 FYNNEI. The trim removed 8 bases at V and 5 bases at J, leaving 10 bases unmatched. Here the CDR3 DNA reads TGTGCCAGCTTCCGCCCGGGACAGGAAAATGAAAAACTGTTTTTT. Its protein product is CASFRPGQENEKLFF. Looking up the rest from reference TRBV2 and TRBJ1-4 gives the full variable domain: EPEVTQTPSHQVTQMGQEVILRCVPISNHLYFYWYRQILGQKVEFLVSFYNNEISEKSEIFDDQFSVERPDGSNFTLKIRSTKLEDSAMYFCASFRPGQENEKLFFGSGTQLSVL.

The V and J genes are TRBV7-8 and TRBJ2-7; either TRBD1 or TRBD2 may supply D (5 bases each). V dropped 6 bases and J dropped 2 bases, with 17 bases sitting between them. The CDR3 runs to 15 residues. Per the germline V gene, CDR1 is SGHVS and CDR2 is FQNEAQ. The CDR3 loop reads CASSLRPGPTYEQYF. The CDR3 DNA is TGTGCCAGCAGTCTTCGGCCGGGACCCACCTACGAGCAGTACTTC.

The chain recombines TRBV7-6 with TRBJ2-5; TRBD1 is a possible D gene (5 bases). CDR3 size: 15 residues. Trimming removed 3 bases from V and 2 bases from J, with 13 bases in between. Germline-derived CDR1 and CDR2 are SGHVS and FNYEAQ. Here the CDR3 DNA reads TGTGCCAGCAGCTTTAGACAACAGGTTCAAGAGACCCAGTACTTC. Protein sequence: CASSFRQQVQETQYF.

CDR3 DNA: TGCAGCGTTGAAGGGGACAGGGGATACAATGAGCAGTTCTTC. Translation gives CSVEGDRGYNEQFF. This chain links TRBV29-1 with TRBJ2-1; 10 bases match TRBD1. The ends lost 1 base at V and 4 bases at J; junction bases unmatched: 1. The CDR3 is 14 residues long. Per germline, CDR1 SQVTM and CDR2 ANQGSEA.

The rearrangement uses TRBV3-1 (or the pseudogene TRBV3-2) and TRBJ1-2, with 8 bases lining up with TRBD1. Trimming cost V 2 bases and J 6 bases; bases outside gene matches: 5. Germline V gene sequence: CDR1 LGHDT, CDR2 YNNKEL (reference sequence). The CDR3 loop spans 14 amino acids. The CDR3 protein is CASSQPGTGHGYTF. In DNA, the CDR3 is TGTGCCAGCAGCCAACCCGGGACAGGTCATGGCTACACCTTC.

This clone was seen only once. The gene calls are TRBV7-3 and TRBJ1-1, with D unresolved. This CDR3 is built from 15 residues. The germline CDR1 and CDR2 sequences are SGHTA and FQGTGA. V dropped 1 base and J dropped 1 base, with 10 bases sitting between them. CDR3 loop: CASSLNGWGNTEAFF. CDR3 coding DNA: TGTGCCAGCAGCTTAAATGGGTGGGGGAACACTGAAGCTTTCTTT.

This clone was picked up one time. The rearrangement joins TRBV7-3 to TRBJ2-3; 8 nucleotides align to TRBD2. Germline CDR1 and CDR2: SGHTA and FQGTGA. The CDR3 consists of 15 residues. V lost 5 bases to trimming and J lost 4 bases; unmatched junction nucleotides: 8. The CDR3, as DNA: TGTGCCAGCAGCCCGATAGCGGGGCTAGCAGATACGCAGTATTTT. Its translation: CASSPIAGLADTQYF.

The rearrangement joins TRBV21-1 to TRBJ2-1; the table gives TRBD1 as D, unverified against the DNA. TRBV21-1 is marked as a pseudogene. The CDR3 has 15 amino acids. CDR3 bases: TGTGCCAGCAGCAATTTTAGGACAGGGGAGAATGAGCAGTTCTTC. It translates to CASSNFRTGENEQFF.

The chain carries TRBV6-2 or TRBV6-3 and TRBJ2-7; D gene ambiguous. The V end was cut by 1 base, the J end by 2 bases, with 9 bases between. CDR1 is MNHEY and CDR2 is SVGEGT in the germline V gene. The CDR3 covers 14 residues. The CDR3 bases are TGTGCCAGCAGTTACTTAAGACCCCCCTACGAGCAGTACTTC. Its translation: CASSYLRPPYEQYF.

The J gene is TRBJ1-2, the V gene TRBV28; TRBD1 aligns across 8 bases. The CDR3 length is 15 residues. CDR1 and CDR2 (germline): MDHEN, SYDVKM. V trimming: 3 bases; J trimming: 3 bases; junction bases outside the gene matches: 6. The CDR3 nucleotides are TGTGCCAGCAGTTTGGCAGGGGGCAGAGACTATGGCTACACCTTC. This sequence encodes CASSLAGGRDYGYTF.

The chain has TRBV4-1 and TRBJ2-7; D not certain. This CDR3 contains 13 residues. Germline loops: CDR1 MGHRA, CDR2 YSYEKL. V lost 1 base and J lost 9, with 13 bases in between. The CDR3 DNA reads TGCGCCAGCAGCCAAGTTGAAATAAGTCGGCAGTACTTC. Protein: CASSQVEISRQYF.

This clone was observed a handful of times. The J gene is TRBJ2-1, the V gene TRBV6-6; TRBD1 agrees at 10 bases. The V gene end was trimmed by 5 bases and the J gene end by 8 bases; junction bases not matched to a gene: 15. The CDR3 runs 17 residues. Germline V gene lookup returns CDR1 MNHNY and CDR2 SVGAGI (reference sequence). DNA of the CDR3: TGTGCCAGCAGTCCTAGGTTCGGGACAGGGGAAAGGGATGAGCAGTTCTTC. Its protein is CASSPRFGTGERDEQFF.

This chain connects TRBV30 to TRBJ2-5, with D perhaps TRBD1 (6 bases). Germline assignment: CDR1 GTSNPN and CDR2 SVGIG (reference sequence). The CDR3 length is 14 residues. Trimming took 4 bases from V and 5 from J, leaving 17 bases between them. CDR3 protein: CAWTPGVGGETQYF. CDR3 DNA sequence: TGTGCCTGGACACCCGGAGTTGGGGGCGAGACCCAGTACTTC. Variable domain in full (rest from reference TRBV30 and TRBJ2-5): SQTIHQWPATLVQPVGSPLSLECTVEGTSNPNLYWYRQAAGRGLQLLFYSVGIGQISSEVPQNLSASRPQDRQFILSSKKLLLSDSGFYLCAWTPGVGGETQYFGPGTRLLVL.

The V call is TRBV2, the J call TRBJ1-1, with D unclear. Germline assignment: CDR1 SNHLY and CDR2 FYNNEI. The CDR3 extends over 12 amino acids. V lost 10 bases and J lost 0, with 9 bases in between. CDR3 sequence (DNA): TGTGCCACCCTCTACGTGAACACTGAAGCTTTCTTT. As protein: CATLYVNTEAFF.